This entry features one T cell receptor (beta chain) sequence. Per-base quality was not reported, and no clone a single base away is much larger than it. Including the terminal cysteine and phenylalanine, the CDR3 comprises 14 residues. The DNA shown is the 42-base CDR3, in frame from base 1. The germline V gene sets CDR1 to SGHAT and CDR2 to FQNNGV. Trimmed from V: 8 bases; trimmed from J: 0 bases; junction bases lacking a gene match: 3. This sample was included in a study of graft-versus-host responses after intestinal transplantation (dated by TCRdb to the early 2020s). About the full investigation: Multivisceral, liver-intestinal, or isolated intestinal transplants were received by the recipients. A peak of at least 4% donor T cells among recipient peripheral blood mononuclear cells was the definition used for donor T cell macrochimerism. Every recipient was given anti-thymocyte globulin induction, then maintenance tacrolimus and steroids for around three years. Of the approximately 24 intestinal transplant recipients enrolled in the cohort, one of whom was a retransplant, 3 patients without pretransplant specimens were excluded. Instead of going to the commercial service, samples from a few later patients were sequenced in-house on an Illumina MiSeq and processed with MiXCR. Alloreactive clones were identified by sequencing pre-transplant mixed lymphocyte reaction products and comparing these products with unstimulated pre-transplant donor and recipient T cells. Graft-versus-host and host-versus-graft alloreactive T cell clones were tracked in the graft, circulation and bone marrow after intestinal transplantation using bulk TCR-beta CDR3 sequencing. Summary of the overall study and its limitations: Early after transplant, peak levels of circulating GvH clones were associated with declines in HvG clones. GvH clones were detected in recipient bone marrow, and some appeared earlier in ileal mucosa or blood, consistent with an intestinal mucosal origin. The conclusions were limited by the relatively low number and heterogeneity of the intestinal transplant patients. High GvH to HvG T cell clonal ratios were observed in the allografts of patients with donor T cell macrochimerism.

The time point label of this sample denotes: cells obtained before transplantation from donor or recipient. In the mixed lymphocyte reactions, some 200,000 CFSE-labeled pre-transplant responders were plated with some 200,000 irradiated violet-dye-labeled stimulators and cultured for about six days. After the mixed lymphocyte reaction, proliferating CD3+CD4+CFSE-low and CD3+CD8+CFSE-low responder cells were FACS-sorted on a BD Influx sorter. Libraries were constructed by the immunoSEQ multiplex PCR assay. For most patients, genomic DNA was isolated with the Qiagen DNeasy Blood and Tissue Kit and sent frozen to Adaptive Biotechnologies for TCR sequencing. High-throughput TCR-beta CDR3 sequencing of genomic DNA from most patients was performed by Adaptive Biotechnologies. Per the source publication's procedure: Adaptive's ImmunoSEQ software supplied the TCR sequencing data for under 20 patients, while MiXCR and VDJtools were used to process a few other patients. To correct CD4 versus CD8 sorting errors, sequences present in both subsets at a frequency ratio below 5:1 were removed. CDR3 nucleotide sequences shared between donor and recipient were removed because their origin could not be assigned. To be classed as alloreactive, a clone needed at least 2-fold expansion over unstimulated cells and a minimum CFSE-low frequency of 0.002% (template counts) or 0.001% (read counts). A clone was considered mappable if detected in the sequenced pre-transplant spleen, lymph node, or MLR CFSE-low populations of the donor or recipient. Cumulative frequency of alloreactive clones was calculated as a percentage of all sequences weighted by copy number. TCRdb's version of the immuneACCESS table is confined to in-frame rearrangements and falls short of the full clone set. An unresolved V gene accounts for under half of the shortfall where checked; the remainder is of unknown origin. Clone size and V and J calls were adopted from that table, with D and trimming inferred from the DNA. For this sample there are about 25,000 clones; almost 40% appear just once. Of the sample, over 0.55% is held by the ten largest clones.

The sequencing here drew on alloreactive CD4+ T cells from a mixed lymphocyte reaction culture, taken before intestinal transplant. In light of the paper, this sample's cell subset or site label describes: CFSE-low proliferating T cells sorted from roughly six-day pre-transplant mixed lymphocyte reaction (GvH or HvG direction). The source is a human patient who received an intestinal transplant. This receptor chain uses TRBV11-2 and TRBJ2-1; the junction holds 8 bases that match TRBD2. The DNA sequence is given as TGTGCCAGCGCTAGCGGGTACTCCTACAATGAGCAGTTCTTC. This encodes CASASGYSYNEQFF.